This TCR beta chain emerged from a study of T-cell memory formation after mild COVID-19 (dated by TCRdb to 2020 to 2023). Looking at the study overall: Most TCR sequence clusters were specific to one of the two donors. In a couple of donors, T-cell clones that expanded and contracted after mild COVID-19 were tracked by sequencing TCRalpha and TCRbeta repertoires over time. The cohort comprised two young, previously healthy adult volunteers, one female and one male. Results the study describes overall, beyond this receptor: SARS-CoV-2 specificity of the second-wave clones peaking on day 37 was not confirmed. Contracting CD4+ clones appeared mostly in the CM and EM memory subsets, whereas CD8+ clones were enriched in EMRA. The study included only a couple of mild cases, and larger cohorts that include severe cases with pre-infection samples were judged to be necessary. From day 15 to 85, contracting clones showed balanced CD4/CD8 phenotypes, whereas a second wave of clones that expanded from day 15 to 37 leaned towards CD4+. The detection of some responding clones in pre-infection memory suggests that pre-existing cross-reactive memory T cells joined the SARS-CoV-2 response.

Ficoll-Paque density gradient centrifugation was the method used to isolate PBMCs. Sequenced using an Illumina NovaSeq 6000. TCRalpha and TCRbeta cDNA libraries were constructed by 5'RACE with constant-segment primers, with sample barcodes and unique molecular identifiers being introduced. RNA was extracted from every sample with Trizol reagent. Library amplification was performed in two PCR steps, and a second sample barcode and Illumina TruSeq adapters were introduced in the second step. Libraries were sequenced on an Illumina NovaSeq with 2 x 150 bp paired-end reads. The authors processed their data as follows. With migec v1.2.7, reads were demultiplexed and then collapsed into UMI-guided consensus sequences. Using mixcr v2.1.11, UMI consensuses were aligned to TRA and TRB V and J templates and then assembled into clonotypes. A clonotype was counted as expanded or contracted only if both edgeR and NoisET called the change significant, with noise models trained on biological replicates. For edgeR calls, a false discovery rate-adjusted p below 0.01 and a log2 fold-change threshold of 1 were applied. As an exploratory analysis of dynamics, max-normalized trajectories of the 1000 most abundant clonotypes were examined with PCA combined with hierarchical clustering. Separately sequenced CD4+ and CD8+ repertoires were used to assign a CD4 or CD8 phenotype to each responding clone. TCRdb passed the public sequencing reads through fastp at Q25 and MiXCR, retaining productive beta sequences. CDR3 protein sequences are deduplicated, and each keeps its most common genes and DNA. The V and J calls were not made by the authors but by TCRdb's processing. This sample gives hundreds of thousands of distinct CDR3 sequences in total; approximately 19% of them show up just once. The ten largest clones represent more than 10% of the sample.

With regard to this clonotype: Its antigen is still unknown. Nothing much larger sits one base from this clone, and base qualities are not available.

The CDR3 runs 15 residues from the cysteine to the phenylalanine. Kept here is only the CDR3 DNA, which spans 45 bases and is read in frame from base 1. Here V drops 3 bases and J drops 6 bases, and the junction holds 7 bases not matched to any gene. Reading the germline V gene (reference sequence) gives CDR1 SEHNR and CDR2 FQNEAQ. Here the chain combines TRBV7-9 and TRBJ1-4, with TRBD1 identical over 7 junction bases. Sequencing input: PBMCs or a T cell subset sorted from them (not recorded which). This sequence was found in an adult woman who had mild COVID-19 (a few samples of this study predate the infection). The sample titles of this study are shuffled in the database, so cell type and time point are left out; the donor was told from shared clones. The nucleotide sequence reads as follows: TGTGCCAGCAGCTTTACAGGGGCCCAGGATGAAAAACTGTTTTTT. This gives the protein CASSFTGAQDEKLFF. Beyond the CDR3, the reference TRBV7-9 and TRBJ1-4 genes provide the residues; the full variable domain reads: DTGVSQNPRHKITKRGQNVTFRCDPISEHNRLYWYRQTLGQGPEFLTYFQNEAQLEKSRLLSDRFSAERPKGSFSTLEIQRTEQGDSAMYLCASSFTGAQDEKLFFGSGTQLSVL.